Listed below are T cell receptor beta chains from one sample, sequenced in a study of OX40 agonist ivuxolimab in advanced cancers. Using immunoSEQ multiplex PCR, the repertoire was profiled, and TCRdb retains in-frame clones only, with some absent. The sample holds tens of thousands of clones, around 86% seen once. This specimen was CD4+ or CD8+ T cells sorted from blood, taken in a trial of the OX40 agonist ivuxolimab. The receptor set was obtained from an adult with an advanced solid tumor such as melanoma, head and neck, liver or kidney cancer. Both conserved end residues are part of each CDR3. Each record gives: J gene, clone size, D gene, V gene, CDR3 DNA, CDR3 protein. D genes are given only for firm matches. Clone size is stated in some rows and not others, as once, few, many or a class when expanded.

TRBJ2-1 NA TRBD2 TRBV5-1 TGCGCCAGCAGCTTCCTGACTAGCGGGGACTACAATGAGCAGTTCTTC CASSFLTSGDYNEQFF
TRBJ2-2 NA TRBD2 TRBV19 TGTGCCAGTAGTGGGACTAGCGGGTTCACCGGGGAGCTGTTTTTT CASSGTSGFTGELFF
TRBJ2-5 NA NA TRBV19 TGTGCCAGTAGTATGGACACGATCCAAGAGACCCAGTACTTC CASSMDTIQETQYF
TRBJ2-6 once TRBD2 TRBV2 TGTGCCAGCAGTGGACTAGCGGGGGGCACTGGGGCCAACGTCCTGACTTTC CASSGLAGGTGANVLTF
TRBJ1-2 NA NA TRBV28 TGTGCCAGCAGTTTAAGGGGGACATCATATGGCTACACCTTC CASSLRGTSYGYTF
TRBJ1-3 few NA TRBV6-1 TGTGCCAGCAGCAGAGGAAACACCATATATTTT CASSRGNTIYF
TRBJ2-7 NA NA TRBV7-2 TGTGCCAGCAGCCCCCAGGGTGGGGGTAGGAGCTCCTACGAGCAGTACTTC CASSPQGGGRSSYEQYF
TRBJ2-6 NA NA TRBV18 TGTGCCAGCTCAACAAACTCTGGGGCCAACGTCCTGACTTTC CASSTNSGANVLTF
TRBJ2-7 few NA TRBV7-9 TGTGCCAGCAGCCCCACGCTGGGGGGACAGACCTACGAGCAGTACTTC CASSPTLGGQTYEQYF
TRBJ2-4 NA NA TRBV28 TGTGCCAGCAGTTTATCTGGGCCGAACATTCAGTACTTC CASSLSGPNIQYF
TRBJ1-1 few TRBD1 TRBV30 TGTGCCTGGACTTACCTGACAGGGGGGGAGGCTGAAGCTTTCTTT CAWTYLTGGEAEAFF
TRBJ2-1 NA NA TRBV6-5 TGTGCCTGCCTCAAGGGGGGAGATGAGCAGTTCTTC CACLKGGDEQFF
TRBJ1-1 few NA TRBV10-3 TGTGCCATCAGTGAACAGCAGAACACTGAAGCTTTCTTT CAISEQQNTEAFF
TRBJ2-5 NA TRBD1 TRBV2 TGTGCCAGCAGTAAGGACAGGGGGGTTACGGAGACCCAGTACTTC CASSKDRGVTETQYF
TRBJ1-1 NA NA TRBV7-8 TGTGCCAGCAGCTTAGCGCAGGTCACTGAAGCTTTCTTT CASSLAQVTEAFF
TRBJ2-7 NA TRBD1 TRBV7-9 TGTGCCAGCAGCCACCGGGACAGGGCCTACGAGCAGTACTTC CASSHRDRAYEQYF
TRBJ1-1 once TRBD1 TRBV2 TGTGCCAGCACCGGACAGGGTCCTTCTGAAGCTTTCTTT CASTGQGPSEAFF
TRBJ2-3 NA TRBD1 TRBV9 TGTGCCAGCAGCGGCTCCCTCGGCAGGGGGCGCGGTGGCACAGATACGCAGTATTTT CASSGSLGRGRGGTDTQYF
TRBJ1-2 NA NA TRBV10-1 TGCGGCTTAGAGGGGCTCTATGGCTACACCTTC CGLEGLYGYTF
TRBJ1-5 NA NA TRBV28 TGTGCCAGCAGTGAGGTTAATCAGCCCCAGCATTTT CASSEVNQPQHF
TRBJ2-1 once NA TRBV11-2 TGTGCCAGCAGCTTAGTCCGGACGGTCGAGCAGTTCTTC CASSLVRTVEQFF
TRBJ1-4 NA NA TRBV10-3 TGTGCCATCAGTGGCGGGGCAGGTCGTGAAAAACTGTTTTTT CAISGGAGREKLFF
TRBJ1-2 NA TRBD1 TRBV5-1 TGCGCCAGCAGACAAGCCGGGACAGGGGGCTATGGCTACACCTTC CASRQAGTGGYGYTF
TRBJ2-1 NA NA TRBV7-2 TGTGCCAGCGCCGAAGTGGGGAGCTCCTACAATGAGCAGTTCTTC CASAEVGSSYNEQFF
TRBJ2-2 NA NA TRBV14 TGTGCCAGCAGCCAACGTCAATCGAACACCGGGGAGCTGTTTTTT CASSQRQSNTGELFF
TRBJ1-1 NA NA TRBV6-5 TGTGCCAGCAGTTACTCGAATCAGGGCAGCACTGAAGCTTTCTTT CASSYSNQGSTEAFF
TRBJ1-5 once TRBD1 TRBV5-1 TGCGCCAGCAGCGGTGGACAGGGTTATGAGCCCCAGCATTTT CASSGGQGYEPQHF
TRBJ1-2 NA NA TRBV28 TGTGCCAGCAGTTGGGGACTATATGGCTACACCTTC CASSWGLYGYTF
TRBJ2-1 NA NA TRBV2 TGTGCCAGCAGTGTCATTTGGGAGCAGTTCTTC CASSVIWEQFF
TRBJ2-1 NA TRBD2 TRBV9 TGTGCCAGCAGCGTAGATCGACTAGCCCCCAATGAGCAGTTCTTC CASSVDRLAPNEQFF
TRBJ1-4 NA TRBD1 TRBV30 TGTGCCTGGAGTACCCAGGACAGGGGCGGTGAAAAACTGTTTTTT CAWSTQDRGGEKLFF
TRBJ2-1 NA NA TRBV19 TGTGCCAGTAGTATTTTAGTTCCCAAACCGGGCAATGAGCAGTTCTTC CASSILVPKPGNEQFF
TRBJ2-2 NA NA TRBV30 TGTGCCGGAGTTGGGGGAACCGGGGAGCTGTTTTTT CAGVGGTGELFF
TRBJ2-1 NA NA TRBV10-3 TGTGCCATCGGCAATGAGCAGTTCTTC CAIGNEQFF
TRBJ2-2 NA NA TRBV19 TGTGCCAGTAGTATACAGACGAACACCGGGGAGCTGTTTTTT CASSIQTNTGELFF
TRBJ1-4 NA NA TRBV25-1 TGTGCCAGCAGTGAAGGTAAAAGGAGCAATGAAAAACTGTTTTTT CASSEGKRSNEKLFF
TRBJ1-1 few NA TRBV28 TGTGCCAGCACCCCTAGGAGCACTGAAGCTTTCTTT CASTPRSTEAFF
TRBJ2-6 NA NA TRBV9 TGTGCCAGCAGCGTAGCAACCGGGACGAGGGGTTCTGGGGCCAACGTCCTGACTTTC CASSVATGTRGSGANVLTF
TRBJ2-7 NA NA TRBV18 TGTGCCAGCTCAGCTAGCTCCTACGAGCAGTACTTC CASSASSYEQYF
TRBJ2-5 NA NA TRBV11-2 TGTGCCAGCAGCACTGGACTACAAGAGACCCAGTACTTC CASSTGLQETQYF